A single sample gave rise to the 25 T cell receptor beta chains below, sequenced in a study of monozygotic twins with cystic fibrosis (dated by TCRdb to the early 2020s). The method was the immunoSEQ multiplex PCR assay. Sourced from immuneACCESS, this table was stored by TCRdb with only in-frame sequences that have V and J called. A share of the clones is absent; for the studies checked, an unresolved V gene accounts for under half, and the remainder has no known explanation. Across this sample there are approximately 13,000 clones, with more than 80% seen only once. The ten largest clonotypes hold approximately 0.77% of the sample. Sequencing was carried out using blood. The receptors here all came from a boy between 5 and 17 years old with cystic fibrosis.

V and J are TRBV10-1 and TRBJ1-1; D not resolved. Trimming took 5 bases from V and 1 from J, leaving 14 bases between them. Looked up from germline, CDR1 is WNHNN and CDR2 is SYGVQD (reference sequence). This CDR3 has 15 amino acids. CDR3 in amino acids: CASSYRRRTNTEAFF. CDR3 sequence (DNA): TGCGCCAGCAGTTACCGGAGGCGTACGAACACTGAAGCTTTCTTT.

J is TRBJ2-2 and V is TRBV2, with a weak D call TRBD2 (5 bases). Germline V lookup: CDR1 SNHLY, CDR2 FYNNEI. V was pared by 4 bases and J by 6 bases, with 9 bases between. This CDR3 contains 13 residues. In DNA, the CDR3 is TGTGCCAGCAGTGTGTGGGGAGCCGGGGAGCTGTTTTTT. It encodes CASSVWGAGELFF.

CDR3: CASSPTRGDEQFF. The CDR3, as DNA: TGTGCCAGCAGCCCGACCCGGGGGGATGAGCAGTTCTTC. The chain recombines TRBV11-3 with TRBJ2-1; 7 nucleotides align to TRBD2. Germline CDR1 is SGHNT and CDR2 is YENEEA. This CDR3 spans 13 amino acids. J gave up 8 bases and V 5 bases, and 6 bases lay outside the gene matches.

V and J are TRBV2 and TRBJ2-5; no clear D. CDR1 SNHLY and CDR2 FYNNEI come from the germline V gene. V was trimmed by 6 bases and J by 1 base, leaving 15 bases between them. This CDR3 is built from 15 residues. Here the CDR3 reads CASRRTKLRQETQYF. CDR3 in DNA: TGTGCCAGCAGAAGAACCAAATTACGCCAAGAGACCCAGTACTTC.

The J gene is TRBJ1-1, the V gene TRBV18, with 7 bases matching TRBD1. The CDR3 sequence is 15 residues long. In germline, CDR1 is KGHSH, CDR2 LQKENI. With V trimmed by 3 bases and J by 6 bases, 10 bases remained unmatched. As DNA, the CDR3 is TGTGCCAGCTCACCCAGGGAAGGGGGCGGGTCTGAAGCTTTCTTT. Amino acids: CASSPREGGGSEAFF.

The chain is built from TRBV20-1 and TRBJ1-3; the D is unclear. Germline V CDR1 and CDR2: DFQATT, SNEGSKA (reference sequence). The CDR3 runs 11 residues. Between the trimmed V and J ends, which lost 3 bases and 5 bases, there was a span of 5 bases. CDR3 in DNA: TGCAGTGCTAGCGGGAGAAACACCATATATTTT. It is translated as CSASGRNTIYF.

In this sample, this clone turned up once. One end of the junction fails to match germline, which may point to a read error. The genes are TRBV19 and TRBJ2-1, with 8 bases identical to TRBD2. The CDR3 has 14 residues. The V gene's germline CDR1 is LNHDA and CDR2 SQIVND (reference sequence). The CDR3: CAGSIQASGNEQFF. The CDR3 DNA reads as TGTGCCGGTAGTATTCAGGCTAGCGGGAATGAGCAGTTCTTC.

A single count supports this clone. V and J are TRBV5-1 and TRBJ2-5, with 10 positions matching TRBD2. The CDR3 spans 14 residues. CDR1 SGHRS and CDR2 YFSETQ come from the germline V gene. The V and J ends lost 4 bases and 2 bases, in that order; junction bases with no gene match: 2. The CDR3 reads CASSLSGGQETQYF. Written as DNA, the CDR3 is TGCGCCAGCAGCCTTAGCGGGGGGCAAGAGACCCAGTACTTC. The variable domain in full, with the rest retrieved from reference TRBV5-1 and TRBJ2-5, is KAGVTQTPRYLIKTRGQQVTLSCSPISGHRSVSWYQQTPGQGLQFLFEYFSETQRNKGNFPGRFSGRQFSNSRSEMNVSTLELGDSALYLCASSLSGGQETQYFGPGTRLLVL.

The chain uses TRBV30 and TRBJ2-1; 8 bases align to TRBD2. The V segment lost 3 bases and the J segment 8 bases; nucleotides outside the gene matches: 6. The CDR3 runs 13 residues. Per the germline V gene, CDR1 is GTSNPN and CDR2 is SVGIG (reference sequence). CDR3 loop: CAWRESGRDEQFF. The CDR3 nucleotides read TGTGCCTGGAGGGAAAGCGGGAGAGATGAGCAGTTCTTC.

The rearrangement uses TRBV7-2 and TRBJ1-2; D is ambiguous. The germline CDR1 and CDR2 sequences are SGHTA and FQGNSA. The CDR3 sequence is 14 residues long. Trimming took off 5 bases at V and 8 bases at J, with 18 bases between the two ends. The CDR3: CASSTYLTGKGYTF. Written as DNA, the CDR3 is TGTGCCAGCAGCACTTACCTGACGGGTAAGGGCTACACCTTC.

The V call is TRBV5-1, the J call TRBJ1-1; D is perhaps TRBD1 (5 bases). The germline CDR1 and CDR2 sequences are SGHRS and YFSETQ. The CDR3 is 14 amino acids. V was trimmed by 0 bases and J by 7 bases, leaving 13 bases between them. The CDR3 is CASSLAGWFGEAFF. In nucleotides, the CDR3 is TGCGCCAGCAGCTTGGCAGGGTGGTTTGGTGAAGCTTTCTTT.

The rearrangement uses TRBV19 and TRBJ2-1; the match to TRBD2 covers 7 bases. This CDR3 comprises 16 residues. The germline V gene encodes CDR1 LNHDA and CDR2 SQIVND (reference sequence). V gave up 5 bases and J gave up 5 bases; unmatched junction bases: 12. CDR3 amino acids: CASSAALGGVNNEQFF. The CDR3 region has the DNA TGTGCCAGTAGTGCCGCACTGGGGGGGGTGAACAATGAGCAGTTCTTC.

The rearrangement joins TRBV19 to TRBJ2-3; no clear D. CDR1 LNHDA and CDR2 SQIVND come from the germline V gene (reference sequence). Between the trimmed V and J ends, which lost 8 bases and 3 bases, there was a span of 15 bases. The CDR3 sequence is 14 residues long. CDR3 amino acids: CASAPGRSTDTQYF. The CDR3 DNA reads as TGTGCCAGTGCCCCGGGTCGGTCGACAGATACGCAGTATTTT.

The chain uses TRBV9 and TRBJ2-1, with 7 bases that match TRBD2. The CDR3 has 17 residues. Germline V gene data show CDR1 as SGDLS and CDR2 as YYNGEE. The junction had 11 bases not matched to a gene; V was cut back by 3 bases and J by 2 bases. CDR3 bases: TGTGCCAGCAGCGATCCTAAGCGGGGTGGCGCCTACAATGAGCAGTTCTTC. This codes for CASSDPKRGGAYNEQFF.

The CDR3 region is CASSPGTSGDEQYF. The CDR3 coding sequence is TGCGCCAGCAGCCCCGGAACGTCGGGGGACGAGCAGTACTTC. V is TRBV5-1 and J is TRBJ2-7; D might be TRBD2 (6 bases). The CDR3 contains 14 residues. Trimming cost V 4 bases and J 5 bases, with 16 bases left between them. In germline, CDR1 is SGHRS, CDR2 YFSETQ.

This clone was picked up one time. CDR3 DNA sequence: TGCGCCAGCAGCTTGGCACAGACAGGGATCTATGGCTACACCTTC. Amino acid sequence: CASSLAQTGIYGYTF. The V and J genes are TRBV5-1 and TRBJ1-2; 7 bases map to TRBD1. The ends lost 0 bases at V and 4 bases at J; junction bases unmatched: 6. The germline gives CDR1 SGHRS, CDR2 YFSETQ. The CDR3 extends over 15 amino acids.

The rearrangement links TRBV4-1 to TRBJ2-6; tentatively, D is TRBD2 (5 bases). Germline CDR1 is MGHRA and CDR2 is YSYEKL. The CDR3 spans 18 residues. Trimming shortened V by 1 base and J by 3 bases, and 16 bases separated the two germline ends. The CDR3 DNA reads TGCGCCAGCAGCCAAGGGCCCGGGTATGGGAGTGGGGCCAACGTCCTGACTTTC. It encodes CASSQGPGYGSGANVLTF.

This clone has more than one count but fewer than ten. This chain uses TRBV27 with TRBJ1-2; D might be TRBD1 (5 bases). The CDR3 runs 12 residues. CDR1 is MNHEY, CDR2 SMNVEV, per germline (reference sequence). The V end was cut by 8 bases, the J end by 4 bases, with 11 bases between. Written as DNA, the CDR3 is TGTGCCAGCGGTCAGGGTACCTATGGCTACACCTTC. Amino acid sequence: CASGQGTYGYTF.

V gene TRBV28 combines with J gene TRBJ2-5, with 10 nucleotides matching TRBD1. Unmatched junction bases numbered 10, after V lost 2 bases and J lost 4 bases. CDR3 size: 17 residues. Germline values: CDR1 MDHEN, CDR2 SYDVKM. Written as DNA, the CDR3 is TGTGCCAGCAGTTTAGGGACAGGGGCCCTCTCCGGAGAGACCCAGTACTTC. Amino acid sequence: CASSLGTGALSGETQYF.

This chain uses TRBV2 with TRBJ2-3, with D hard to call. Per germline, CDR1 SNHLY and CDR2 FYNNEI. The V end lost 2 bases, the J end lost 5 bases, and 2 bases lay between the germline ends. The CDR3 is 11 residues long. Here the CDR3 reads CASSERDTQYF. CDR3 DNA: TGTGCCAGCAGTGAACGAGATACGCAGTATTTT.

The rearrangement uses TRBV18 and TRBJ1-1, with D uncertain. Deletions cut 1 base from V and 1 base from J, with 4 bases between. This CDR3 comprises 13 residues. Germline loops: CDR1 KGHSH, CDR2 LQKENI. CDR3 coding DNA: TGTGCCAGCTCACCACTGGGGAACACTGAAGCTTTCTTT. This codes for CASSPLGNTEAFF. Complete variable domain (other parts from reference TRBV18 and TRBJ1-1): NAGVMQNPRHLVRRRGQEARLRCSPMKGHSHVYWYRQLPEEGLKFMVYLQKENIIDESGMPKERFSAEFPKEGPSILRIQQVVRGDSAAYFCASSPLGNTEAFFGQGTRLTVV.

The V gene is TRBV19, the J gene TRBJ2-7, with TRBD2 as a possible D gene (6 bases). V was clipped by 2 bases and J by 4 bases, with 15 bases between them. The CDR3 has 15 residues. Germline V lookup: CDR1 LNHDA, CDR2 SQIVND (reference sequence). The CDR3 sequence is CASSIWLSSGYEQYF. The CDR3 region has the DNA TGTGCCAGTAGTATATGGTTGAGTAGCGGATACGAGCAGTACTTC.

The chain couples TRBV6-5 to TRBJ2-3; TRBD1 agrees at 9 bases. Germline V gene data show CDR1 as MNHEY and CDR2 as SVGAGI. CDR3 length: 15 residues. With 4 bases clipped from V and 3 bases from J, the junction kept 5 bases outside the gene matches. The CDR3: CASSLGTGTTDTQYF. The CDR3 DNA reads TGTGCCAGCAGTTTAGGGACAGGGACAACAGATACGCAGTATTTT.

V is TRBV28 and J is TRBJ1-2, with D uncertain. Looked up from germline, CDR1 is MDHEN and CDR2 is SYDVKM. V was trimmed by 2 bases and J by 8 bases, leaving 15 bases between them. The length of the CDR3 is 14 residues. In DNA form, the CDR3 reads TGTGCCAGCAGTTTACCCGGGCTCGTGTTCGGCTACACCTTC. Encoded protein: CASSLPGLVFGYTF.

V gene TRBV4-1 combines with J gene TRBJ2-3, with TRBD2 as a possible D gene (5 bases). Trimming stripped 1 base from V and 2 bases from J, with 13 bases between. The CDR3 is 16 residues long. Germline-derived CDR1 and CDR2 are MGHRA and YSYEKL. CDR3 coding DNA: TGCGCCAGCAGCCAAGGAGCTAGCAGATCCACAGATACGCAGTATTTT. Its translation: CASSQGASRSTDTQYF.